Given below is one TCR beta chain in context. The data derive from a study of blood T cell repertoires in COVID-19. Study information: Sites across the United States, Italy and Spain contributed samples from acute and convalescent COVID-19.

V was trimmed by 6 bases and J by 5 bases, leaving 8 bases between them. Germline lookup yields CDR1 LNHDA and CDR2 SQIVND (reference sequence). The CDR3 is 12 amino acids. Source study methods: Estimation of nucleated cell counts was performed using reference gene primer amplification. Produced via immunoSEQ multiplex PCR; TCRdb's table is partial and in-frame only. D and trimming were read from the DNA, whereas the V and J calls and clone size are those reported in that table. The data hold roughly 370,000 clones, with 87% observed a single time. Material for sequencing was PBMCs or T cells enriched from blood (not recorded which). The V and J genes are TRBV19 and TRBJ1-5, with D maybe TRBD1 (5 bases). This sequence originates from a woman in her fifties or sixties who had recovered from COVID-19. CDR3 amino acids: CASRKGYQPQHF. In DNA, the CDR3 is TGTGCCAGTAGAAAGGGGTATCAGCCCCAGCATTTT.